These 23 T cell receptor beta chains came from one sample sequenced in a study of vaccination and CD4 T cells after COVID-19. Treatment indicated: approximately 11-day PBMC culture with coronavirus spike peptide pools or control peptides (ViraFEST assay). Antigen specificity for these receptors is unknown. Cultured CD4+ T cell DNA underwent sequencing with the Oncomine TCR Beta short-read assay. TCRdb used MiXCR to reprocess the PCR reads, holding one entry per CDR3 protein. The sample records 10,000 to 15,000 distinct CDR3 sequences, 55% to 70% being singletons. The specimen was CD4+ T cells from blood, cultured in vitro. These receptors were obtained from a human donor who had recovered from COVID-19.

This sequence joins TRBV6-5 and TRBJ2-7; TRBD2 agrees at 8 bases. Germline CDR1 reads MNHEY; CDR2 reads SVGAGI. This CDR3 has 15 amino acids. J was trimmed by 6 bases and V by 2 bases; bases with no gene match: 9. CDR3 in amino acids: CASSYRGGKGLEQYF. In nucleotides, the CDR3 is TGTGCCAGCAGTTACCGCGGGGGGAAAGGGCTCGAGCAGTACTTC.

This clonotype has only a few counts. The gene calls are TRBV6-1 and TRBJ1-5, with 9 positions matching TRBD1. Germline trimming cut 7 bases from V and 2 bases from J; bases unmatched to any gene: 9. CDR3 size: 16 residues. CDR1 is MNHNS and CDR2 is SASEGT in the germline V gene. CDR3 nucleotides: TGTGCCAGCAAGAATACAGGGGGCGACGGCAATCAGCCCCAGCATTTT. It codes for CASKNTGGDGNQPQHF.

The CDR3 is CASSLNRGFNYGYTF. CDR3 DNA: TGTGCCAGCAGCTTGAACAGGGGATTTAACTATGGCTACACCTTC. The V call is TRBV7-3, the J call TRBJ1-2; TRBD1 aligns across 7 bases. The CDR3 extends over 15 amino acids. The germline V gene encodes CDR1 SGHTA and CDR2 FQGTGA. Losses at the gene ends were 3 bases for V and 1 base for J; bases not matched to a gene: 5.

V is TRBV7-2 and J is TRBJ1-1, with TRBD1 as a possible D gene (5 bases). Germline CDR1 reads SGHTA; CDR2 reads FQGNSA. This CDR3 region has 14 residues. Trimming left V 3 bases short and J 1 base short, with 9 bases between. In DNA, the CDR3 is TGTGCCAGCAGCTTGGGACGGGCGAACACTGAAGCTTTCTTT. The encoded protein is CASSLGRANTEAFF. The complete variable domain, with remaining parts taken from reference TRBV7-2 and TRBJ1-1, reads GAGVSQSPSNKVTEKGKDVELRCDPISGHTALYWYRQSLGQGLEFLIYFQGNSAPDKSGLPSDRFSAERTGGSVSTLTIQRTQQEDSAVYLCASSLGRANTEAFFGQGTRLTVV.

The chain carries TRBV12-3 or TRBV12-4 and TRBJ2-5, with D unresolved. Trimming took 2 bases from V and 3 from J, leaving 10 bases between them. The length of the CDR3 is 14 residues. The CDR3 protein is CASSLNDPKETQYF. In DNA, the CDR3 is TGTGCCAGCAGTTTAAACGACCCCAAAGAGACCCAGTACTTC.

The V call is TRBV6-2 or TRBV6-3, the J call TRBJ2-7; TRBD1 matches 7 bases. This CDR3 region has 13 residues. Germline CDR1 reads MNHEY; CDR2 reads SVGEGT. J lost 7 bases, V lost 6 bases, and 9 bases had no gene match. Here the CDR3 reads CASRPPTGREQYF. The CDR3 region has the DNA TGTGCCAGCAGGCCGCCGACAGGGCGTGAGCAGTACTTC.

The CDR3 DNA is TGCAGTACGCTAGCGGGAGTAACAGATACGCAGTATTTT. Encoded protein: CSTLAGVTDTQYF. The chain recombines TRBV20-1 with TRBJ2-3, with 10 bases that match TRBD2. This CDR3 region has 13 residues. Germline loops: CDR1 DFQATT, CDR2 SNEGSKA (reference sequence). Trimming removed 8 bases from V and 3 bases from J; junction bases left unmatched: 5.

The V call is TRBV5-4, the J call TRBJ2-3; no clear D. CDR3 length: 14 amino acids. V was pared by 1 base and J by 2 bases, with 8 bases between. Germline CDR1 and CDR2: SGHNT and YYREEE (reference sequence). The CDR3, as DNA: TGTGCCAGCAGCTTGAGGGCTCTCACAGATACGCAGTATTTT. This gives the protein CASSLRALTDTQYF. Supplemented by reference TRBV5-4 and TRBJ2-3, the full variable domain reads ETGVTQSPTHLIKTRGQQVTLRCSSQSGHNTVSWYQQALGQGPQFIFQYYREEENGRGNFPPRFSGLQFPNYSSELNVNALELDDSALYLCASSLRALTDTQYFGPGTRLTVL.

J is TRBJ2-7 and V is TRBV30; no firm D call. The CDR3 runs 12 residues. Trimming left V 2 bases short and J 6 bases short, with 11 bases between. Germline V CDR1 and CDR2: GTSNPN, SVGIG (reference sequence). The CDR3 region is CAWSLGPSEQYF. DNA for the CDR3: TGTGCCTGGAGTCTCGGGCCCTCCGAGCAGTACTTC.

The V call is TRBV27, the J call TRBJ2-1; D remains ambiguous. The CDR3 is 12 residues long. Trimming left V 5 bases short and J 5 bases short, with 7 bases between. In germline, CDR1 is MNHEY, CDR2 SMNVEV (reference sequence). The DNA of the CDR3 is TGTGCCAGCAGTAGAAACCACAATGAGCAGTTCTTC. This translates into CASSRNHNEQFF.

The CDR3 reads CATSRDLGGNTEAFF. The DNA of the CDR3 is TGTGCCACCAGCAGAGATCTTGGGGGGAACACTGAAGCTTTCTTT. The chain links TRBV15 to TRBJ1-1; maybe TRBD1 (5 bases). This CDR3 spans 15 amino acids. V shed 0 bases and J shed 1 base, with 9 bases lying between them. The germline V gene has CDR1 LNHNV and CDR2 YYDKDF (reference sequence). Looking up the rest from reference TRBV15 and TRBJ1-1 gives the full variable domain: DAMVIQNPRYQVTQFGKPVTLSCSQTLNHNVMYWYQQKSSQAPKLLFHYYDKDFNNEADTPDNFQSRRPNTSFCFLDIRSPGLGDTAMYLCATSRDLGGNTEAFFGQGTRLTVV.

The V gene is TRBV29-1, the J gene TRBJ2-7; no definite D call. Germline V CDR1 and CDR2: SQVTM, ANQGSEA. V lost 1 base to trimming and J lost 1 base, with 17 bases between them. CDR3 length equals 16 residues. CDR3 residues: CSVEVVSTVSSYEQYF. CDR3 DNA: TGCAGCGTTGAAGTGGTTAGTACAGTGTCTTCCTACGAGCAGTACTTC.

The chain joins TRBV7-2 to TRBJ2-7; 7 bases match TRBD2. The CDR3 length is 14 residues. Germline CDR1 SGHTA, CDR2 FQGNSA. V lost 1 base to trimming and J lost 3 bases; unmatched junction nucleotides: 3. The CDR3 spells CASSLGGGSYEQYF. For the CDR3, the DNA is TGTGCCAGCAGCTTAGGCGGGGGTAGCTACGAGCAGTACTTC.

Remarks on this clonotype: At one boundary the junction diverges from the germline segment, which might be a read error. The chain combines TRBV7-7 with TRBJ1-5; TRBD1 might be the D (6 bases). CDR1 SSHAT and CDR2 FNYEAQ come from the germline V gene (reference sequence). The CDR3 is 18 amino acids. CDR3 sequence: CASSLERWGQVSNQPQHF. CDR3 bases: TGTGCTAGCAGCTTAGAGCGGTGGGGGCAGGTCAGCAATCAGCCCCAGCATTTT.

The V call is TRBV7-9, the J call TRBJ2-2; 10 nucleotides match TRBD2. Germline CDR1 and CDR2: SEHNR and FQNEAQ (reference sequence). This CDR3 comprises 16 residues. The junction had 11 bases not matched to a gene; V was cut back by 5 bases and J by 8 bases. The CDR3 DNA reads as TGTGCCAGCAGCAGAGGAGCGGGAGGGGAACTGGGGGAGCTGTTTTTT. This codes for CASSRGAGGELGELFF.

The chain carries TRBV12-3 or TRBV12-4 and TRBJ2-3, with TRBD2 matching over 13 bases. V gave up 6 bases and J gave up 6 bases; unmatched junction bases: 6. The CDR3 is 15 amino acids. The CDR3 sequence is CASRKLAGGLDTQYF. The CDR3 DNA sequence: TGTGCCAGCAGGAAACTAGCGGGAGGGCTGGATACGCAGTATTTT.

The sample holds a few counts of this clonotype. The chain combines TRBV5-1 with TRBJ1-3; D unresolved. The CDR3 length is 15 residues. Germline V CDR1 and CDR2: SGHRS, YFSETQ. V was pared by 1 base and J by 8 bases, with 16 bases between. The CDR3 reads CASSLSNVERDTIYF. The DNA for the CDR3 is TGCGCCAGCAGCTTGTCCAATGTGGAAAGGGACACCATATATTTT.

This clonotype was counted a single time. One end of the junction fails to match germline, which may point to a read error. CDR3 DNA: TGTGCCAGCACCGCCAGGGAGCCGGTGCGAGCTGAAACTTTCTTT. Translation: CASTAREPVRAETFF. The chain uses TRBV6-2 or TRBV6-3 and TRBJ1-1; tentative D call: TRBD1 (5 bases). CDR1 is MNHEY, CDR2 SVGEGT, per germline. The CDR3 spans 15 residues.

The rearrangement links TRBV30 to TRBJ1-5; D gene unclear. This CDR3 is built from 13 residues. Germline loops: CDR1 GTSNPN, CDR2 SVGIG (reference sequence). V was trimmed by 6 bases and J by 1 base, leaving 10 bases between them. CDR3 DNA sequence: TGTGCCTGTACCGGGGAAAGCAATCAGCCCCAGCATTTT. Its protein is CACTGESNQPQHF. Variable domain in full (rest from reference TRBV30 and TRBJ1-5): SQTIHQWPATLVQPVGSPLSLECTVEGTSNPNLYWYRQAAGRGLQLLFYSVGIGQISSEVPQNLSASRPQDRQFILSSKKLLLSDSGFYLCACTGESNQPQHFGDGTRLSIL.

This clonotype was detected a few times. The V call is TRBV27, the J call TRBJ2-7, with a weak D call TRBD2 (5 bases). The CDR3 extends over 15 amino acids. V shed 6 bases and J shed 7 bases, with 22 bases lying between them. Germline V gene data show CDR1 as MNHEY and CDR2 as SMNVEV (reference sequence). CDR3 coding DNA: TGTGCCAGCAGCCCCGGGGTCTTGGAGGCTGATGAGCAGTACTTC. It specifies CASSPGVLEADEQYF.

V is TRBV11-3 and J is TRBJ2-3; 11 nucleotides match TRBD2. V lost 1 base and J lost 3; bases outside the gene matches: 0. The germline V gene has CDR1 SGHNT and CDR2 YENEEA. This CDR3 spans 15 amino acids. The CDR3 here is CASSLGTSGTDTQYF. The CDR3 DNA follows: TGTGCCAGCAGCTTAGGGACTAGCGGGACAGATACGCAGTATTTT.

This chain connects TRBV11-1 to TRBJ2-7, with 9 bases fitting TRBD1. The V and J ends lost 6 bases and 2 bases, in that order; junction bases with no gene match: 2. The CDR3 totals 13 residues. Germline CDR1 SGHAT, CDR2 FQDESV (reference sequence). CDR3 in amino acids: CASRRQGAYEQYF. The CDR3 nucleotides read TGTGCCAGCAGGAGACAGGGGGCCTACGAGCAGTACTTC.

V usage is TRBV11-2 and J usage is TRBJ2-7; D ambiguous. Trimming took 5 bases from V and 5 from J, leaving 13 bases between them. The CDR3 contains 13 residues. Germline loops: CDR1 SGHAT, CDR2 FQNNGV. Written as DNA, the CDR3 is TGTGCCAGCAGCCCAGTGGTCCCCGACGAGCAGTACTTC. It specifies CASSPVVPDEQYF.